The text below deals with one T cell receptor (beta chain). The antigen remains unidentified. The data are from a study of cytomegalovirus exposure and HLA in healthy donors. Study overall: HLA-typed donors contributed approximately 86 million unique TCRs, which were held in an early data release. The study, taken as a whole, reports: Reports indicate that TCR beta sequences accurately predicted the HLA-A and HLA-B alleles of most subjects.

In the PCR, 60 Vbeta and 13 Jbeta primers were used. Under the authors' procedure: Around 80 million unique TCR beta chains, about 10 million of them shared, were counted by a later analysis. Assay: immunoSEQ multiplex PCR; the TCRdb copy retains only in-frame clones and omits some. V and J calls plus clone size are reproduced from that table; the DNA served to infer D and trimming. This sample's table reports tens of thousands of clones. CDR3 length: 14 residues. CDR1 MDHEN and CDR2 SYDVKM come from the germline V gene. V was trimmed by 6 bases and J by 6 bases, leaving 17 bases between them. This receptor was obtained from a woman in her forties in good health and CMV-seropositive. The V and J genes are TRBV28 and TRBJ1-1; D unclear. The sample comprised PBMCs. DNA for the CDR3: TGTGCCAGCAGAACTCAGATGCCGGGTGCTGAAGCTTTCTTT. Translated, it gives CASRTQMPGAEAFF. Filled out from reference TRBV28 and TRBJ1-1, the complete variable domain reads DVKVTQSSRYLVKRTGEKVFLECVQDMDHENMFWYRQDPGLGLRLIYFSYDVKMKEKGDIPEGYSVSREKKERFSLILESASTNQTSMYLCASRTQMPGAEAFFGQGTRLTVV.